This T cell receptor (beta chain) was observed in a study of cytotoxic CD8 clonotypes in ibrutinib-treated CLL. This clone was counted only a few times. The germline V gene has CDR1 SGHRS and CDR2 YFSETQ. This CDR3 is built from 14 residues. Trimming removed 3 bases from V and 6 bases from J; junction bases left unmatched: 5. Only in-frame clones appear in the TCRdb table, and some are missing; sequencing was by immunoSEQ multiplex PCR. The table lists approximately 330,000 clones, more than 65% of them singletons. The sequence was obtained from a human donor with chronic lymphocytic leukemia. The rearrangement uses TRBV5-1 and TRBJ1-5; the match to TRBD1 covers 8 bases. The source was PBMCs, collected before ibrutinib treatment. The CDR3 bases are TGCGCCAGCAGCTCAACAGGGGGTTCTCAGCCCCAGCATTTT. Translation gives CASSSTGGSQPQHF.